The clone carrying this T cell receptor beta chain was seen a single time. Its target is not known. The data originate from a study of cytomegalovirus exposure and HLA in healthy donors. Findings and caveats of the study: Most TCRs appeared rarely, but some public TCRs recurred in many donors.

Germline CDR1 reads SGHNT; CDR2 reads YENEEA. V lost 0 bases to trimming and J lost 10 bases, with 9 bases between them. The CDR3 loop spans 12 amino acids. PCR used 60 Vbeta primers and 13 Jbeta primers. Using immunoSEQ multiplex PCR, the repertoire was profiled, and TCRdb retains in-frame clones only, with some absent. The table has 150,000 to 200,000 clones, 70% to 80% seen once; the top ten hold about 1%. The chain is built from TRBV11-3 and TRBJ1-2; tentative D call: TRBD1 (5 bases). Input material: PBMCs. The source of this sequence is a woman between 35 and 50 years old in good health and CMV-seronegative. The CDR3 nucleotides read TGTGCCAGCAGCTTAGAAGGCAGGGCCTACACCTTC. As protein: CASSLEGRAYTF.